This T cell receptor (beta chain) was profiled in a study of blood T cell repertoires in COVID-19. Study in general: Sites across the United States, Italy and Spain contributed samples from acute and convalescent COVID-19. T cells, B-cell-depleted T cells, or PBMCs provided the cDNA or gDNA that served as material.

In the original processing: Reference gene primers were amplified, and this amplification served to estimate nucleated cell counts. Sequenced by immunoSEQ multiplex PCR; TCRdb stores in-frame clones only, minus some. V, J and clone size are those of that table, while D and trimming were read from the DNA. The sample lists about 200,000 clones; 85% were seen once. Sequencing was performed on peripheral blood. The sequence was obtained from a woman of 80 years or more with acute or convalescent COVID-19.

This CDR3 is CASSPRTGSGTEAFF. In DNA form, the CDR3 reads TGTGCCAGCTCACCGAGGACAGGGTCGGGCACTGAAGCTTTCTTT. This chain joins TRBV18 and TRBJ1-1, with 8 positions matching TRBD1. J gave up 4 bases and V 3 bases, and 7 bases lay outside the gene matches. The CDR3 runs to 15 residues. CDR1 KGHSH and CDR2 LQKENI come from the germline V gene.